The clone carrying this T cell receptor (beta chain) was seen ten or more times. The antigen is not known. Each CDR3 protein is one row after TCRdb ran MiXCR on the reads. The sample has 900,000 to 950,000 distinct CDR3 sequences, 30% to 40% seen once. The data are from a study of T cell repertoires in cytomegalovirus infection. Study in general: Recently identified HLA-C-restricted CMV epitopes were among the peptides used. Public TCR beta signatures marked donors with CMV infection and the matching HLA. General observations from the study: Frequencies of public TCR beta families were cumulated, and this identified carriers of CMV plus the relevant HLA. The response measured ex vivo was dominated by TCR beta clonotypes (HLA-C-restricted and CMV-specific).

The receptor's source is a human donor in good health (CMV status not recorded). Some clones in this sample may be carry-over from other donors' samples. The source material was cultured CD8+ T cells from PBMCs, sampled from culture after CMV antigen stimulation.

The CDR3 loop is CASSLLTGRFSNEQFF. The CDR3 bases are TGTGCCAGCAGCCTTCTGACAGGGAGGTTTTCCAATGAGCAGTTCTTC. The chain has TRBV7-8 and TRBJ2-1; D perhaps matches TRBD1 (7 bases). The CDR3 contains 16 residues. In germline, CDR1 is SGHVS, CDR2 FQNEAQ. The germline V and J ends were trimmed by 5 bases and 6 bases, with 20 bases remaining between them.